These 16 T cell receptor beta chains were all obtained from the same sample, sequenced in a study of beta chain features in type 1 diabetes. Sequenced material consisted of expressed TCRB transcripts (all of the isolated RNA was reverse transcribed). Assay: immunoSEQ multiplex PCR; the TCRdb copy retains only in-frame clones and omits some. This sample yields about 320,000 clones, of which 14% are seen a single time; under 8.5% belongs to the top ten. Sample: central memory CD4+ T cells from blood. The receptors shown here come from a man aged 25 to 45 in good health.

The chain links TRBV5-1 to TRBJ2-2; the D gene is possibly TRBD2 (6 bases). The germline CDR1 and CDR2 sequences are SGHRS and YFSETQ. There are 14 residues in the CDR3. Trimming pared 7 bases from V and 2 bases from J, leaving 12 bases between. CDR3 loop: CASYTSSNTGELFF. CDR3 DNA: TGCGCCAGCTACACTAGCTCTAACACCGGGGAGCTGTTTTTT. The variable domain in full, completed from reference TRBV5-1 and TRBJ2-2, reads KAGVTQTPRYLIKTRGQQVTLSCSPISGHRSVSWYQQTPGQGLQFLFEYFSETQRNKGNFPGRFSGRQFSNSRSEMNVSTLELGDSALYLCASYTSSNTGELFFGEGSRLTVL.

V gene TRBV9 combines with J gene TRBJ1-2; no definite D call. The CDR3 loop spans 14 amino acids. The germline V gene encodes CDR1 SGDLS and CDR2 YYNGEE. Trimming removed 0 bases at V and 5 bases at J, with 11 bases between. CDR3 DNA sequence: TGTGCCAGCAGCGTAGGCCACGACCCTTATGGCTACACCTTC. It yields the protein CASSVGHDPYGYTF.

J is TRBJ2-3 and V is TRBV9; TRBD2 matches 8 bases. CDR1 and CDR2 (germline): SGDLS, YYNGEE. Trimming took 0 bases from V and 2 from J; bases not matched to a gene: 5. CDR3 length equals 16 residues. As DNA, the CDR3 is TGTGCCAGCAGCGTAGGTTTGACTAGCGACACAGATACGCAGTATTTT. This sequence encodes CASSVGLTSDTDTQYF.

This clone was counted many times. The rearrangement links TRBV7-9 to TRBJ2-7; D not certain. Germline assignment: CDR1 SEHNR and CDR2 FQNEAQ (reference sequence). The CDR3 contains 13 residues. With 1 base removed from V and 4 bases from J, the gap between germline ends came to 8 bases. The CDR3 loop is CASSLEGPYEQYF. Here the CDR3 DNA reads TGTGCCAGCAGCTTAGAAGGCCCTTACGAGCAGTACTTC.

The CDR3 region has the DNA TGTGCCAGCACCCAATATAGCTGGGATGAGCAGTTCTTC. Translated: CASTQYSWDEQFF. This rearrangement joins TRBV7-2 to TRBJ2-1; D remains ambiguous. Trimming removed 7 bases at V and 8 bases at J, with 15 bases between. Germline CDR1 is SGHTA and CDR2 is FQGNSA. The CDR3 length is 13 residues.

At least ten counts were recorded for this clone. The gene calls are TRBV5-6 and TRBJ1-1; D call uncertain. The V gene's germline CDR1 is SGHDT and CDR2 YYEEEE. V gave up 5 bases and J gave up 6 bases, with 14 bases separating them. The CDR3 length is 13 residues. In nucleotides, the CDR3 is TGTGCCAGCAGTTATTACTTCCAGGCTGAAGCTTTCTTT. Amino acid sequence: CASSYYFQAEAFF. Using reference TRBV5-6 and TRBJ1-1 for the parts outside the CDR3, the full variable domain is DAGVTQSPTHLIKTRGQQVTLRCSPKSGHDTVSWYQQALGQGPQFIFQYYEEEERQRGNFPDRFSGHQFPNYSSELNVNALLLGDSALYLCASSYYFQAEAFFGQGTRLTVV.

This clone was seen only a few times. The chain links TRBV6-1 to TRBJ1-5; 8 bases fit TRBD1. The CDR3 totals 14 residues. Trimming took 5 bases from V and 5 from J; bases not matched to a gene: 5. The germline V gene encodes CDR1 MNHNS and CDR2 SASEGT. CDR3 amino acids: CASSQDRDYQPQHF. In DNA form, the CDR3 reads TGTGCCAGCAGTCAGGACAGGGATTATCAGCCCCAGCATTTT.

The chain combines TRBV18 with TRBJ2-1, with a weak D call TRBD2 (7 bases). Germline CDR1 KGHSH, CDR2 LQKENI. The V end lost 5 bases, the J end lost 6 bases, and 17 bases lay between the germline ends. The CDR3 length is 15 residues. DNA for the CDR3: TGTGCCAGCTCATCCTCTAGGGGGGGATCCAATGAGCAGTTCTTC. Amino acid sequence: CASSSSRGGSNEQFF.

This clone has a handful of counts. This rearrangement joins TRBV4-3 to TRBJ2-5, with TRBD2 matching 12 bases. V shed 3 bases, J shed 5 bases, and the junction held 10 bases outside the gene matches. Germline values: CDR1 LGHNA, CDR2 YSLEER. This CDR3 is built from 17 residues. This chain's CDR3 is CASSQEPSGGARETQYF. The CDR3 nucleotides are TGCGCCAGCAGCCAGGAACCTAGCGGGGGGGCTCGGGAGACCCAGTACTTC.

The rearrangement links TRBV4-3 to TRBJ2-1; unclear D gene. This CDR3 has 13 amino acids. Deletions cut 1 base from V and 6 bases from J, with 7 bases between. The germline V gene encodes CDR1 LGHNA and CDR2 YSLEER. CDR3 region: CASSQGQLNEQFF. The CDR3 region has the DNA TGCGCCAGCAGCCAAGGCCAACTCAATGAGCAGTTCTTC.

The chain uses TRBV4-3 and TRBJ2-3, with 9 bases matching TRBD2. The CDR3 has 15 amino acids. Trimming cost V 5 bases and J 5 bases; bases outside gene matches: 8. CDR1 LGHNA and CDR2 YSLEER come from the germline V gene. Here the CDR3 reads CASSLAALAGDTQYF. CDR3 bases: TGCGCCAGCAGCTTGGCCGCACTAGCGGGAGATACGCAGTATTTT.

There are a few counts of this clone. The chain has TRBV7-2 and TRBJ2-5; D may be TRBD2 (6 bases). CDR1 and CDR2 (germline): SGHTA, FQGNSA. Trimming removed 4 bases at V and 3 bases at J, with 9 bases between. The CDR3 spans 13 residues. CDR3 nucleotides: TGTGCCAGCAGCTCCGGGAGAAAAGAGACCCAGTACTTC. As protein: CASSSGRKETQYF.

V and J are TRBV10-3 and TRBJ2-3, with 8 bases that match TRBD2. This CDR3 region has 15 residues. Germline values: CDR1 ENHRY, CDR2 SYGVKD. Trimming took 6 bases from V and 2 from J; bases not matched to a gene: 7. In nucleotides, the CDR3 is TGTGCCATCAGCGGAGCGGGAGCCTCCACAGATACGCAGTATTTT. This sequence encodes CAISGAGASTDTQYF.

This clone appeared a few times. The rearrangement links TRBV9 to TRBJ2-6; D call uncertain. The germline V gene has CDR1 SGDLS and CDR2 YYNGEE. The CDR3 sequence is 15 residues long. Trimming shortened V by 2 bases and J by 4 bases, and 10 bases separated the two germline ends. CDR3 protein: CASSVEPRGANVLTF. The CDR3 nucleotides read TGTGCCAGCAGCGTGGAGCCCCGGGGGGCCAACGTCCTGACTTTC.

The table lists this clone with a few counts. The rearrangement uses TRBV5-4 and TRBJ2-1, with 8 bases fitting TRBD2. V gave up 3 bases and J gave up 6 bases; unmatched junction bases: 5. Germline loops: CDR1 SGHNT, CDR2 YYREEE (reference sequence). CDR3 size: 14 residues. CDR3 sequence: CASSSRGAFNEQFF. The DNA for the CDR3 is TGTGCCAGCAGCTCGCGGGGGGCCTTCAATGAGCAGTTCTTC.

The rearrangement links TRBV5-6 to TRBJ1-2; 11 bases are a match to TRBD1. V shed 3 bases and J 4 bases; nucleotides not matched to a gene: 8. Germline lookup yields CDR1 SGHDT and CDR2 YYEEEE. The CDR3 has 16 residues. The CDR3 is CASSSLRGQGGYGYTF. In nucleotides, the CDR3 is TGTGCCAGCAGCTCGCTGCGGGGACAGGGGGGCTATGGCTACACCTTC. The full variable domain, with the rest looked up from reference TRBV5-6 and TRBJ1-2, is DAGVTQSPTHLIKTRGQQVTLRCSPKSGHDTVSWYQQALGQGPQFIFQYYEEEERQRGNFPDRFSGHQFPNYSSELNVNALLLGDSALYLCASSSLRGQGGYGYTFGSGTRLTVV.